This T cell receptor beta chain was profiled in a study of shared clonotypes between healthy human individuals. The CDR3 runs to 15 residues. Germline CDR1 is LNHNV and CDR2 is YYDKDF (reference sequence). The V gene lost 0 bases and the J gene lost 9 bases, with 12 bases spanning the gap. Sequenced by immunoSEQ multiplex PCR; TCRdb stores in-frame clones only, minus some. The sample records about 2.4 million clones, more than 90% being singletons. The sample was naive CD4+ T cells sorted from blood. Subset in this sample: CD45RA+ positively selected. The V and J genes are TRBV15 and TRBJ1-6; D remains unclear. The clonotype comes from a young man in good health. In DNA, the CDR3 is TGTGCCACCAGCAGAGAAGAAAGAGGGATTTCACCCCTCCACTTT. Its protein is CATSREERGISPLHF. Using reference TRBV15 and TRBJ1-6 for the parts outside the CDR3, the full variable domain is DAMVIQNPRYQVTQFGKPVTLSCSQTLNHNVMYWYQQKSSQAPKLLFHYYDKDFNNEADTPDNFQSRRPNTSFCFLDIRSPGLGDTAMYLCATSREERGISPLHFGNGTRLTVT.